Listed below are T cell receptor beta chains from one sample, sequenced in a study of cytomegalovirus exposure and HLA in healthy donors. Sequenced by immunoSEQ multiplex PCR; TCRdb stores in-frame clones only, minus some. Counted here are more than 300,000 clones, about nine tenths occurring once; the ten biggest clones make up over 0.8%. The sample consisted of PBMCs. The source of these receptors is a woman between 18 and 30 years old in good health and CMV-seronegative. Both conserved end residues are part of each CDR3. D genes are given only for firm matches. Size values are once, few and many counts, or a class for expanded clones, and some rows have none.

.	few	TRBV6-1	TRBJ1-5	CASSESVHQPQHF	TGTGCCAGCAGTGAGTCAGTGCACCAGCCCCAGCATTTT
.	.	TRBV2	TRBJ2-5	CQSILGLYQETQYF	TGTCAAAGCATTCTAGGCCTGTACCAAGAGACCCAGTACTTC
TRBD2	.	TRBV9	TRBJ2-7	CASSRSGRDAYEQYF	TGTGCCAGCAGCCGGAGCGGGAGGGACGCCTACGAGCAGTACTTC
.	once	TRBV6-1	TRBJ2-4	CASSEVVASIQYF	TGTGCCAGCAGTGAGGTCGTCGCCAGCATTCAGTACTTC
TRBD2	.	TRBV15	TRBJ2-1	CATSSKRDARNEQFF	TGTGCCACCAGTTCTAAGCGGGATGCCCGTAATGAGCAGTTCTTC
.	.	TRBV19	TRBJ1-3	CASKRGGEGLGNTIYF	TGTGCCAGCAAGAGGGGAGGCGAGGGCCTTGGAAACACCATATATTTT
.	.	TRBV29-1	TRBJ2-2	CSVQKNTGELFF	TGCAGCGTTCAGAAGAACACCGGGGAGCTGTTTTTT
.	.	TRBV4-3	TRBJ2-7	CASSQESFASSPGEQYF	TGCGCCAGCAGCCAAGAGTCTTTTGCTTCGTCTCCCGGCGAGCAGTACTTC
.	.	TRBV25-1	TRBJ1-1	CASSESRNTEAFF	TGTGCCAGCAGTGAATCGCGGAACACTGAAGCTTTCTTT
.	.	TRBV5-1	TRBJ1-1	CASSFFGTEAFF	TGCGCCAGCAGCTTTTTCGGGACTGAAGCTTTCTTT
.	.	TRBV6-6	TRBJ1-5	CASSSGQVRQPQHF	TGTGCCAGCAGTTCAGGACAAGTCCGGCAGCCCCAGCATTTT
TRBD1	.	TRBV19	TRBJ1-2	CASSRPRRDGTGQYGYTF	TGTGCCAGTAGTAGACCCCGCCGGGATGGGACAGGGCAGTATGGCTACACCTTC
TRBD1	.	TRBV6-5	TRBJ1-5	CASSTGTGNQPQHF	TGTGCCAGCAGTACCGGGACAGGGAATCAGCCCCAGCATTTT
.	once	TRBV28	TRBJ2-1	CASRTGYAYNEQFF	TGTGCCAGCAGAACAGGGTACGCCTACAATGAGCAGTTCTTC
.	.	TRBV11-3	TRBJ2-3	CASSFNRADTQYF	TGTGCCAGCAGCTTCAATCGAGCAGATACGCAGTATTTT
TRBD2	.	TRBV6-6	TRBJ2-7	CASSYTGTSGEQYF	TGTGCCAGCAGTTACACGGGGACTAGCGGGGAGCAGTACTTC
.	.	TRBV25-1	TRBJ1-1	CASSEYGQMNTEAFF	TGTGCCAGCAGTGAATATGGACAGATGAACACTGAAGCTTTCTTT
TRBD2	.	TRBV27	TRBJ2-1	CASSILLAGQTYNEQFF	TGTGCCAGCAGTATATTACTAGCGGGCCAAACCTACAATGAGCAGTTCTTC
TRBD1	.	TRBV5-1	TRBJ2-1	CASSQGTGGSYNEQFF	TGCGCCAGCAGCCAGGGGACAGGGGGCTCCTACAATGAGCAGTTCTTC
TRBD1	.	TRBV5-1	TRBJ2-1	CASSLAGQGAREQFF	TGCGCCAGCAGCTTGGCAGGACAGGGGGCCCGTGAGCAGTTCTTC
TRBD2	.	TRBV7-3	TRBJ2-5	CASSLTGGTETQYF	TGTGCCAGCAGCTTAACGGGAGGGACGGAGACCCAGTACTTC
.	few	TRBV9	TRBJ2-6	CASSVAGNVLTF	TGTGCCAGCAGCGTAGCAGGAAACGTCCTGACTTTC
.	.	TRBV5-1	TRBJ2-1	CASSPGTHLYNEQFF	TGCGCCAGCAGCCCCGGGACTCACCTCTACAATGAGCAGTTCTTC
.	.	TRBV7-2	TRBJ2-7	CASQGGQGPYEQYF	TGTGCCAGCCAGGGGGGCCAGGGCCCCTACGAGCAGTACTTC
.	.	TRBV9	TRBJ2-3	CASSLLALSTDTQYF	TGTGCCAGCAGCCTCCTTGCGCTTAGCACAGATACGCAGTATTTT
TRBD2	few	TRBV27	TRBJ2-1	CASSFQRERGEQFF	TGTGCCAGCAGTTTCCAGCGGGAGCGAGGAGAGCAGTTCTTC
TRBD1	.	TRBV27	TRBJ2-7	CASSSAGQGAYEQYF	TGTGCCAGCAGTTCAGCGGGACAGGGGGCATACGAGCAGTACTTC
TRBD2	.	TRBV7-2	TRBJ2-7	CASSLWGASSGEAYEQYF	TGTGCCAGCAGCTTATGGGGGGCTTCTAGCGGGGAAGCCTACGAGCAGTACTTC
TRBD1	.	TRBV5-1	TRBJ1-1	CASSEDRDTEAFF	TGCGCCAGCAGCGAGGACAGGGACACTGAAGCTTTCTTT
.	.	TRBV6-5	TRBJ1-2	CASSYGQGNYGYTF	TGTGCCAGCAGTTACGGCCAGGGTAACTATGGCTACACCTTC
TRBD1	.	TRBV7-2	TRBJ1-2	CASSPSQGGYGYTF	TGTGCCAGCAGCCCATCACAGGGGGGCTATGGCTACACCTTC
.	.	TRBV7-6	TRBJ2-7	CASSSDINSYEQYF	TGTGCCAGCAGCTCGGACATAAACTCCTACGAGCAGTACTTC
TRBD1	.	TRBV9	TRBJ2-7	CASSVSGQAPYEQYF	TGTGCCAGCAGCGTATCGGGACAGGCTCCCTACGAGCAGTACTTC
TRBD2	.	TRBV7-7	TRBJ2-3	CASSLTAGEHTDTQYF	TGTGCTAGCAGCTTAACAGCGGGGGAGCACACAGATACGCAGTATTTT
.	.	TRBV28	TRBJ2-6	CASSLILSSGANVLTF	TGTGCCAGCAGTTTAATTCTGTCTTCTGGGGCCAACGTCCTGACTTTC
.	.	TRBV6-5	TRBJ1-3	CASSYKGGSGNTIYF	TGTGCCAGCAGTTACAAGGGAGGCTCTGGAAACACCATATATTTT
TRBD2	.	TRBV6-5	TRBJ2-3	CASSYSAGGADTQYF	TGTGCCAGCAGTTATTCTGCGGGAGGAGCAGATACGCAGTATTTT
TRBD2	.	TRBV7-7	TRBJ2-1	CASSLGLAGGGEQFF	TGTGCCAGCAGCTTAGGACTAGCGGGCGGGGGAGAGCAGTTCTTC
TRBD1	few	TRBV10-3	TRBJ2-7	CAIRLRDRVYEQYF	TGTGCCATCAGATTACGGGACAGAGTCTACGAGCAGTACTTC
.	.	TRBV5-6	TRBJ2-1	CASGSRNEQFF	TGTGCCAGCGGCTCGAGGAATGAGCAGTTCTTC
TRBD2	.	TRBV13	TRBJ2-1	CASSFSGTSGKYGEQFF	TGTGCCAGCAGCTTCTCCGGGACTAGCGGGAAGTATGGTGAGCAGTTCTTC
.	.	TRBV29-1	TRBJ2-5	CSVGTSQETQYF	TGCAGCGTTGGGACAAGCCAAGAGACCCAGTACTTC
.	.	TRBV7-8	TRBJ2-7	CASSLRHPRRDSSYEQYF	TGTGCCAGCAGCCTTAGACACCCCCGCCGGGACTCCTCCTACGAGCAGTACTTC